A selection of T cell receptor beta chains follows, all from one sample in a study of blood T cell repertoires in COVID-19. This table comes from immunoSEQ multiplex PCR, and its TCRdb copy is limited to in-frame clones, with some not included. The data show 55,000 to 85,000 clones, more than 60% seen once. Sequenced: peripheral blood. The receptors shown here come from a man aged 55 to 69 with acute or convalescent COVID-19. Both conserved end residues are part of each CDR3. A D gene is named only where the DNA matches it firmly. Clone size is not always given. Where it is, it says once, few, many or a class for expanded clones.

cdr3_length: 13; d_call: -; clone_size: -; v_call: TRBV1; j_call: TRBJ2-7; cdr3_aa: CTSSLFLPYEQYF; cdr3_nt: TGCACCAGCAGCCTATTCCTCCCTTACGAGCAGTACTTC
cdr3_length: 17; d_call: -; clone_size: -; v_call: TRBV9; j_call: TRBJ1-2; cdr3_aa: CASSVEKDLKRRYGYTF; cdr3_nt: TGTGCCAGCAGCGTAGAGAAGGACTTAAAAAGAAGGTATGGCTACACCTTC
cdr3_length: 19; d_call: -; clone_size: once; v_call: TRBV6-1; j_call: TRBJ2-3; cdr3_aa: CASSELAISSNARTQTQYF; cdr3_nt: TGTGCCAGCAGTGAACTGGCTATAAGCTCGAACGCTCGGACACAAACGCAGTATTTT
cdr3_length: 13; d_call: TRBD1; clone_size: -; v_call: TRBV19; j_call: TRBJ1-2; cdr3_aa: CASSMTGFYGYTF; cdr3_nt: TGTGCCAGTAGTATGACAGGGTTCTATGGCTACACCTTC
cdr3_length: 17; d_call: TRBD2; clone_size: few; v_call: TRBV4-2; j_call: TRBJ2-3; cdr3_aa: CASSQDLGSGGTDTQYF; cdr3_nt: TGTGCCAGCAGCCAAGATCTGGGGAGCGGGGGCACAGATACGCAGTATTTT
cdr3_length: 13; d_call: -; clone_size: once; v_call: TRBV6-5; j_call: TRBJ2-3; cdr3_aa: CASKRTVPDTQYF; cdr3_nt: TGTGCCAGCAAAAGGACAGTACCAGATACGCAGTATTTT
cdr3_length: 14; d_call: TRBD1; clone_size: -; v_call: TRBV7-9; j_call: TRBJ1-6; cdr3_aa: CASRQDRGNSPLHF; cdr3_nt: TGTGCCAGCAGACAGGACAGGGGGAATTCACCCCTCCACTTT
cdr3_length: 14; d_call: TRBD1; clone_size: -; v_call: TRBV24-1; j_call: TRBJ2-1; cdr3_aa: CATSDFSRGHEQFF; cdr3_nt: TGTGCCACCAGTGATTTTTCCAGGGGGCATGAGCAGTTCTTC
cdr3_length: 17; d_call: TRBD1; clone_size: -; v_call: TRBV10-3; j_call: TRBJ1-2; cdr3_aa: CAISDVGQGTANYGYTF; cdr3_nt: TGTGCCATCAGTGACGTAGGACAGGGTACAGCTAACTATGGCTACACCTTC
cdr3_length: 12; d_call: TRBD1; clone_size: -; v_call: TRBV6-5; j_call: TRBJ1-2; cdr3_aa: CASWGRGHGYTF; cdr3_nt: TGTGCCAGCTGGGGCAGGGGGCATGGCTACACCTTC
cdr3_length: 12; d_call: -; clone_size: -; v_call: TRBV25-1; j_call: TRBJ1-4; cdr3_aa: CARAGPNEKLFF; cdr3_nt: TGTGCCAGAGCTGGGCCTAATGAAAAACTGTTTTTT
cdr3_length: 16; d_call: -; clone_size: -; v_call: TRBV19; j_call: TRBJ1-1; cdr3_aa: CASSTPRQGFVTEAFF; cdr3_nt: TGTGCCAGTAGTACACCGCGGCAGGGGTTTGTCACTGAAGCTTTCTTT
cdr3_length: 16; d_call: TRBD2; clone_size: many; v_call: TRBV18; j_call: TRBJ2-5; cdr3_aa: CASSLTSGRAGETQYF; cdr3_nt: TGTGCCAGCTCACTGACTAGCGGGAGGGCCGGAGAGACCCAGTACTTC
cdr3_length: 16; d_call: -; clone_size: -; v_call: TRBV5-1; j_call: TRBJ2-7; cdr3_aa: CASSLATSTGRDEQYF; cdr3_nt: TGCGCCAGCAGCTTGGCTACCTCGACAGGCAGAGACGAGCAGTACTTC
cdr3_length: 15; d_call: -; clone_size: -; v_call: TRBV7-9; j_call: TRBJ1-4; cdr3_aa: CASSPERDTNEKLFF; cdr3_nt: TGTGCCAGCAGCCCCGAGAGGGACACGAATGAAAAACTGTTTTTT
cdr3_length: 18; d_call: TRBD1; clone_size: -; v_call: TRBV2; j_call: TRBJ1-6; cdr3_aa: CASRERTGGNIRNSPLHF; cdr3_nt: TGTGCCAGCAGAGAAAGGACAGGGGGCAATATTCGGAATTCACCCCTCCACTTT
cdr3_length: 17; d_call: TRBD2; clone_size: few; v_call: TRBV25-1; j_call: TRBJ2-7; cdr3_aa: CASSDLGTSGRSYEQYF; cdr3_nt: TGTGCCAGCAGTGATCTCGGGACTAGCGGGAGGTCCTACGAGCAGTACTTC
cdr3_length: 15; d_call: -; clone_size: -; v_call: TRBV27; j_call: TRBJ2-4; cdr3_aa: CASSRQGLAKNIQYF; cdr3_nt: TGTGCCAGCAGCCGACAGGGACTAGCCAAAAACATTCAGTACTTC
cdr3_length: 12; d_call: -; clone_size: -; v_call: TRBV6-5; j_call: TRBJ1-1; cdr3_aa: CASSLDRAEAFF; cdr3_nt: TGTGCCAGCAGTTTGGATCGGGCTGAAGCTTTCTTT
cdr3_length: 14; d_call: TRBD1; clone_size: -; v_call: TRBV13; j_call: TRBJ1-1; cdr3_aa: CASSHRGSKAEAFF; cdr3_nt: TGTGCCAGCAGCCACAGGGGATCCAAGGCTGAAGCTTTCTTT
cdr3_length: 15; d_call: TRBD1; clone_size: -; v_call: TRBV19; j_call: TRBJ1-5; cdr3_aa: CASSIDQTGGQPQHF; cdr3_nt: TGTGCCAGTAGTATAGATCAGACAGGGGGACAGCCCCAGCATTTT
cdr3_length: 12; d_call: TRBD1; clone_size: -; v_call: TRBV6-5; j_call: TRBJ1-6; cdr3_aa: CASSEGQGPLHF; cdr3_nt: TGTGCCAGCAGCGAGGGACAGGGTCCCCTCCACTTT
cdr3_length: 14; d_call: TRBD1; clone_size: few; v_call: TRBV19; j_call: TRBJ1-4; cdr3_aa: CASSMSRGNEKLFF; cdr3_nt: TGTGCCAGTAGTATGAGCAGGGGGAATGAAAAACTGTTTTTT
cdr3_length: 14; d_call: TRBD1; clone_size: -; v_call: TRBV7-2; j_call: TRBJ1-2; cdr3_aa: CASTPDRGAGGYTF; cdr3_nt: TGTGCCAGCACCCCGGACAGGGGCGCGGGCGGCTACACCTTC
cdr3_length: 16; d_call: TRBD1; clone_size: -; v_call: TRBV4-1; j_call: TRBJ1-5; cdr3_aa: CASSQLEGQGDQPQHF; cdr3_nt: TGCGCCAGCAGCCAACTAGAGGGACAGGGCGATCAGCCCCAGCATTTT
cdr3_length: 13; d_call: -; clone_size: -; v_call: TRBV25-1; j_call: TRBJ2-3; cdr3_aa: CASSAGGTDTQYF; cdr3_nt: TGTGCCAGCAGTGCCGGGGGCACAGATACGCAGTATTTT
cdr3_length: 14; d_call: -; clone_size: few; v_call: TRBV4-1; j_call: TRBJ1-2; cdr3_aa: CASSQGETFYGYTF; cdr3_nt: TGCGCCAGCAGCCAAGGGGAGACTTTCTATGGCTACACCTTC
cdr3_length: 16; d_call: TRBD2; clone_size: -; v_call: TRBV4-2; j_call: TRBJ2-1; cdr3_aa: CASSQDEAGGTNEQFF; cdr3_nt: TGTGCCAGCAGCCAAGATGAGGCGGGAGGCACTAATGAGCAGTTCTTC
cdr3_length: 14; d_call: -; clone_size: many; v_call: TRBV2; j_call: TRBJ1-4; cdr3_aa: CASNGGGLAEKLFF; cdr3_nt: TGTGCCAGCAATGGAGGAGGCTTGGCTGAAAAACTGTTTTTT
cdr3_length: 15; d_call: TRBD2; clone_size: -; v_call: TRBV2; j_call: TRBJ2-1; cdr3_aa: CASSVAGVSYNEQFF; cdr3_nt: TGTGCCAGCAGCGTAGCGGGGGTCTCCTACAATGAGCAGTTCTTC
cdr3_length: 15; d_call: TRBD1; clone_size: -; v_call: TRBV3-1/TRBV3-2; j_call: TRBJ2-1; cdr3_aa: CASSPGTGEYNEQFF; cdr3_nt: TGTGCCAGCAGCCCGGGGACAGGGGAGTACAATGAGCAGTTCTTC
cdr3_length: 16; d_call: TRBD2; clone_size: -; v_call: TRBV4-1; j_call: TRBJ2-3; cdr3_aa: CASSLTFTSGTDTQYF; cdr3_nt: TGCGCCAGCAGCCTCACCTTCACTAGCGGCACAGATACGCAGTATTTT
cdr3_length: 15; d_call: -; clone_size: -; v_call: TRBV9; j_call: TRBJ2-2; cdr3_aa: CASRGAGFAGGELFF; cdr3_nt: TGTGCCAGCAGAGGGGCAGGTTTTGCCGGGGGGGAGCTGTTTTTT
cdr3_length: 15; d_call: TRBD1; clone_size: -; v_call: TRBV30; j_call: TRBJ2-3; cdr3_aa: CAWSAGTGITDTQYF; cdr3_nt: TGTGCCTGGAGTGCGGGGACAGGGATTACAGATACGCAGTATTTT
cdr3_length: 13; d_call: -; clone_size: -; v_call: TRBV7-6; j_call: TRBJ1-1; cdr3_aa: CASSDPGDTEAFF; cdr3_nt: TGTGCCAGCAGTGACCCAGGGGACACTGAAGCTTTCTTT
cdr3_length: 18; d_call: -; clone_size: -; v_call: TRBV6-1; j_call: TRBJ1-4; cdr3_aa: CASSEGGFGEELNEKLFF; cdr3_nt: TGTGCCAGCAGTGAAGGAGGTTTTGGAGAAGAATTGAATGAAAAACTGTTTTTT
cdr3_length: 14; d_call: TRBD1; clone_size: few; v_call: TRBV2; j_call: TRBJ2-2; cdr3_aa: CASRGDSLGWELFF; cdr3_nt: TGTGCCAGCAGAGGGGACAGCCTGGGGTGGGAGCTGTTTTTT
cdr3_length: 14; d_call: TRBD1; clone_size: once; v_call: TRBV20-1; j_call: TRBJ1-3; cdr3_aa: CSASPGGFGNTIYF; cdr3_nt: TGCAGTGCTAGTCCAGGGGGCTTTGGAAACACCATATATTTT
cdr3_length: 14; d_call: -; clone_size: -; v_call: TRBV6-6; j_call: TRBJ1-1; cdr3_aa: CANSYDDSDREAFF; cdr3_nt: TGTGCCAACAGTTATGATGATTCAGACAGGGAAGCTTTCTTT
cdr3_length: 15; d_call: TRBD1; clone_size: -; v_call: TRBV11-2; j_call: TRBJ2-7; cdr3_aa: CASSHGTGTTYEQYF; cdr3_nt: TGTGCCAGCAGCCACGGGACAGGGACGACCTACGAGCAGTACTTC
cdr3_length: 15; d_call: TRBD2; clone_size: -; v_call: TRBV5-1; j_call: TRBJ2-5; cdr3_aa: CASSLSGGARETQYF; cdr3_nt: TGCGCCAGCAGCCTTAGCGGGGGGGCCCGAGAGACCCAGTACTTC
cdr3_length: 14; d_call: TRBD2; clone_size: few; v_call: TRBV28; j_call: TRBJ2-5; cdr3_aa: CASSSFSGSREGYF; cdr3_nt: TGTGCCAGCAGTTCCTTTAGCGGGAGTCGTGAGGGGTACTTC
cdr3_length: 13; d_call: -; clone_size: -; v_call: TRBV13; j_call: TRBJ1-1; cdr3_aa: CASSLGRGPEAFF; cdr3_nt: TGTGCCAGCAGCTTAGGCAGGGGACCTGAAGCTTTCTTT
cdr3_length: 16; d_call: -; clone_size: -; v_call: TRBV7-7; j_call: TRBJ2-6; cdr3_aa: CASSLGSEGGANVLTF; cdr3_nt: TGTGCCAGCAGCTTAGGTTCGGAGGGTGGGGCCAACGTCCTGACTTTC
cdr3_length: 17; d_call: -; clone_size: -; v_call: TRBV11-2; j_call: TRBJ2-1; cdr3_aa: CASSLVWSLSSYNEQFF; cdr3_nt: TGTGCCAGCAGCCTAGTGTGGTCCCTAAGCTCCTACAATGAGCAGTTCTTC
cdr3_length: 14; d_call: TRBD1; clone_size: -; v_call: TRBV6-6; j_call: TRBJ2-7; cdr3_aa: CASSTGAISYEQYF; cdr3_nt: TGTGCCAGCAGCACAGGGGCCATCTCCTACGAGCAGTACTTC
cdr3_length: 13; d_call: -; clone_size: -; v_call: TRBV7-9; j_call: TRBJ1-3; cdr3_aa: CASSLGGQNTIYF; cdr3_nt: TGTGCCAGCAGCTTAGGTGGCCAAAACACCATATATTTT
cdr3_length: 13; d_call: -; clone_size: -; v_call: TRBV7-6; j_call: TRBJ1-5; cdr3_aa: CASSLNSRQPQHF; cdr3_nt: TGTGCCAGCAGCCTAAACAGTAGGCAGCCCCAGCATTTT
cdr3_length: 14; d_call: TRBD2; clone_size: -; v_call: TRBV2; j_call: TRBJ2-1; cdr3_aa: CASKGGLGPNEQFF; cdr3_nt: TGTGCCAGCAAAGGGGGACTAGGCCCCAATGAGCAGTTCTTC
cdr3_length: 14; d_call: TRBD1; clone_size: -; v_call: TRBV28; j_call: TRBJ1-1; cdr3_aa: CASNPQGAYTEAFF; cdr3_nt: TGTGCCAGCAATCCACAGGGGGCGTACACTGAAGCTTTCTTT
cdr3_length: 14; d_call: -; clone_size: -; v_call: TRBV11-3; j_call: TRBJ2-1; cdr3_aa: CASSLDSSYNEQFF; cdr3_nt: TGTGCCAGCAGCCTTGACTCGTCCTACAATGAGCAGTTCTTC
cdr3_length: 14; d_call: -; clone_size: -; v_call: TRBV28; j_call: TRBJ1-4; cdr3_aa: CASSFGGGNEKLFF; cdr3_nt: TGTGCCAGCAGTTTCGGGGGTGGTAATGAAAAACTGTTTTTT
cdr3_length: 13; d_call: -; clone_size: -; v_call: TRBV7-3; j_call: TRBJ2-1; cdr3_aa: CASSLTEKDEQFF; cdr3_nt: TGTGCCAGCAGCTTAACGGAGAAAGATGAGCAGTTCTTC